This T cell receptor beta chain was found in a study of blood T cell repertoires in COVID-19. Some clones are missing from TCRdb's copy, which holds only in-frame ones; the method was immunoSEQ multiplex PCR. The sample comprises some 300,000 clones, around nine tenths of which are singletons, and roughly a tenth rests with the top ten. This clone appeared once. Participants spanned ages about 18 to 90 years and resided in 20 to 30 US areas. The study assigned cohorts using participant-reported clinical history. V lost 4 bases, J lost 2 bases, and 6 bases stayed unmatched. The CDR3 covers 16 residues. The germline V gene has CDR1 KGHSH and CDR2 LQKENI.

This clonotype was obtained from a woman between 40 and 55 years old who had recovered from COVID-19. Sequencing input: PBMCs or T cells enriched from blood (not recorded which). The genes are TRBV18 and TRBJ1-5; 9 bases agree with TRBD1. CDR3 protein: CASSLGQGLGNQPQHF. CDR3 bases: TGTGCCAGCTCACTGGGACAGGGCCTAGGCAATCAGCCCCAGCATTTT.